These 31 T cell receptor beta chains were sequenced from one sample in a study of blood T cells in healthy people across ages. A second PCR, run for 7 to 11 cycles, used a sample-barcoded 5' primer plus a J-beta primer mix. From the 5' RACE reads, TCRdb called clonotypes with MiXCR, one entry per CDR3 protein. In the table there are hundreds of thousands of distinct CDR3 sequences, approximately 25% of which are singletons. A further study also used this sample, focusing on T cells of mothers and their children.

Specimen: blood. The receptors here all came from a boy aged 5 to 17 in good health.

The CDR3 region has the DNA TGCAGTGCTAGAAGGCGGGAGAGGGGAAACAATGAGCAGTTCTTC. It codes for CSARRRERGNNEQFF. This chain connects TRBV20-1 to TRBJ2-1, with 7 bases lining up with TRBD2. The trim removed 2 bases at V and 5 bases at J, leaving 9 bases unmatched. This CDR3 is built from 15 residues. Per germline, CDR1 DFQATT and CDR2 SNEGSKA (reference sequence).

This clonotype has only a few counts. The V gene is TRBV5-1, the J gene TRBJ2-2, with 9 bases identical to TRBD1. Trimming cost V 2 bases and J 3 bases; bases outside gene matches: 2. Germline V gene data show CDR1 as SGHRS and CDR2 as YFSETQ. The CDR3 runs 15 residues. Written as DNA, the CDR3 is TGCGCCAGCAGCTTACAGGGGGCGGACACCGGGGAGCTGTTTTTT. Translation gives CASSLQGADTGELFF.

The rearrangement links TRBV7-6 to TRBJ2-5; TRBD2 matches at 7 bases. Unmatched junction bases numbered 8, after V lost 1 base and J lost 0 bases. Germline CDR1 SGHVS, CDR2 FNYEAQ. The CDR3 is 17 residues long. The CDR3 reads CASSLGSGFHYQETQYF. CDR3 nucleotide sequence: TGTGCCAGCAGCTTAGGTAGCGGGTTCCACTACCAAGAGACCCAGTACTTC. Filled out from reference TRBV7-6 and TRBJ2-5, the complete variable domain reads GAGVSQSPRYKVTKRGQDVALRCDPISGHVSLYWYRQALGQGPEFLTYFNYEAQQDKSGLPNDRFSAERPEGSISTLTIQRTEQRDSAMYRCASSLGSGFHYQETQYFGPGTRLLVL.

The chain couples TRBV4-3 to TRBJ1-1; 8 bases match TRBD1. Germline CDR1 and CDR2: LGHNA and YSLEER. The CDR3 is 15 amino acids. The ends lost 4 bases at V and 0 bases at J; junction bases unmatched: 4. In DNA form, the CDR3 reads TGCGCCAGCAGCCCAAGACAGGGGATGAACACTGAAGCTTTCTTT. Encoded protein: CASSPRQGMNTEAFF.

The chain is built from TRBV28 and TRBJ2-4, with TRBD2 as a possible D gene (6 bases). CDR3 length equals 13 residues. Trimming took 8 bases from V and 6 from J, leaving 14 bases between them. CDR1 is MDHEN, CDR2 SYDVKM, per germline. This CDR3 is CASGTSTPNIQYF. The CDR3 nucleotides read TGTGCCAGCGGAACTAGCACCCCAAACATTCAGTACTTC.

The chain combines TRBV27 with TRBJ2-5; D is ambiguous. The DNA end is more similar to TRBJ2-1, so the J call may be wrong. CDR3 length: 14 residues. The germline V gene encodes CDR1 MNHEY and CDR2 SMNVEV (reference sequence). CDR3 sequence reads: CASRPITSTGEQFF. The CDR3 DNA reads TGTGCCAGCAGACCCATTACCTCGACGGGTGAGCAGTTCTTC.

The chain uses TRBV15 and TRBJ2-3, with 9 bases aligning to TRBD1. The germline V gene has CDR1 LNHNV and CDR2 YYDKDF (reference sequence). This CDR3 region has 15 residues. Trimming at V came to 0 bases and at J to 6 bases, leaving 4 bases not matched to a gene. The CDR3, as DNA: TGTGCCACCAGCAGAGATGACAGGGGGTTGGATACGCAGTATTTT. Its translation: CATSRDDRGLDTQYF.

The V and J genes are TRBV20-1 and TRBJ2-7, with D possibly matching TRBD1 (5 bases). V dropped 6 bases and J dropped 1 base, with 10 bases sitting between them. This CDR3 contains 12 residues. Germline CDR1 is DFQATT and CDR2 is SNEGSKA (reference sequence). CDR3: CSATDISYEQYF. CDR3 bases: TGCAGTGCCACGGACATTTCCTACGAGCAGTACTTC.

In its sample, this clonotype was seen many times. This chain connects TRBV7-2 to TRBJ1-1; tentative D call: TRBD1 (6 bases). The germline V and J ends were trimmed by 5 bases and 1 base, with 23 bases remaining between them. The CDR3 extends over 18 amino acids. CDR1 and CDR2 from the germline V gene are SGHTA and FQGNSA. Here the CDR3 reads CASSTRPTPGTTNTEAFF. In DNA, the CDR3 is TGTGCCAGCAGCACCAGACCAACTCCCGGGACAACGAACACTGAAGCTTTCTTT.

This clonotype was observed a handful of times. The CDR3 loop is CASTSEGASYGYTF. For the CDR3, the DNA is TGTGCCAGCACCTCGGAGGGGGCGTCCTATGGCTACACCTTC. This chain connects TRBV6-2 or TRBV6-3 to TRBJ1-2; the match to TRBD1 covers 7 bases. The ends lost 7 bases at V and 4 bases at J; junction bases unmatched: 9. Germline V CDR1 and CDR2: MNHEY, SVGEGT. There are 14 residues in the CDR3.

The genes are TRBV6-1 and TRBJ2-1; D uncertain. Trimming pared 4 bases from V and 7 bases from J, leaving 14 bases between. The CDR3 length is 14 residues. The V gene's germline CDR1 is MNHNS and CDR2 SASEGT. CDR3 bases: TGTGCCAGCAGTGGTGTAGCAGAGACGAATGAGCAGTTCTTC. Amino acid sequence: CASSGVAETNEQFF.

The chain recombines TRBV7-9 with TRBJ2-1; the D call may be TRBD1 or TRBD2 (6 bases each). This CDR3 has 13 amino acids. The germline V gene encodes CDR1 SEHNR and CDR2 FQNEAQ (reference sequence). Between the trimmed V and J ends, which lost 9 bases and 3 bases, there was a span of 12 bases. The chain's CDR3 is CASGRTDYNEQFF. The CDR3 coding sequence is TGTGCCAGTGGGAGGACAGACTACAATGAGCAGTTCTTC.

A few counts support this clonotype. The chain recombines TRBV28 with TRBJ2-1; TRBD1 matches 8 bases. Germline CDR1 MDHEN, CDR2 SYDVKM. V shed 6 bases and J 12 bases; nucleotides not matched to a gene: 16. The CDR3 has 15 residues. The CDR3 protein is CASSPGTGPRFGQFF. The CDR3 nucleotides are TGTGCCAGCAGCCCAGGGACAGGCCCCCGGTTCGGGCAGTTCTTC.

This clonotype was counted ten times or more. The rearrangement joins TRBV9 to TRBJ1-4; D is possibly TRBD1 (5 bases). The germline CDR1 and CDR2 sequences are SGDLS and YYNGEE. V dropped 0 bases and J dropped 7 bases, with 13 bases sitting between them. The CDR3 loop spans 15 amino acids. The CDR3: CASSVDHRPFEKLFF. As DNA, the CDR3 is TGTGCCAGCAGCGTAGATCACAGGCCATTTGAAAAACTGTTTTTT.

The V call is TRBV19, the J call TRBJ2-3; D is perhaps TRBD2 (5 bases). V was trimmed by 3 bases and J by 5 bases, leaving 9 bases between them. Germline CDR1 reads LNHDA; CDR2 reads SQIVND (reference sequence). CDR3 length: 13 residues. CDR3 nucleotides: TGTGCCAGTAGTATGAACGGAGGAGATACGCAGTATTTT. Its protein is CASSMNGGDTQYF. Based on the CDR3 plus reference TRBV19 and TRBJ2-3, the full variable domain is DGGITQSPKYLFRKEGQNVTLSCEQNLNHDAMYWYRQDPGQGLRLIYYSQIVNDFQKGDIAEGYSVSREKKESFPLTVTSAQKNPTAFYLCASSMNGGDTQYFGPGTRLTVL.

CDR3 sequence reads: CASNPTGGTDTQYF. The CDR3 DNA is TGCGCCAGCAACCCTACAGGGGGCACAGATACGCAGTATTTT. This chain connects TRBV5-1 to TRBJ2-3, with 7 bases identical to TRBD1. Germline V gene sequence: CDR1 SGHRS, CDR2 YFSETQ. The CDR3 runs to 14 residues. V shed 6 bases and J 1 base; nucleotides not matched to a gene: 5.

The rearrangement joins TRBV6-2 or TRBV6-3 to TRBJ1-5; D gene ambiguous. V lost 2 bases to trimming and J lost 1 base, with 6 bases between them. CDR3 length: 14 amino acids. CDR1 and CDR2 (germline): MNHEY, SVGEGT. The CDR3 nucleotides are TGTGCCAGCAGTTACCTGGAGAGCAATCAGCCCCAGCATTTT. This translates into CASSYLESNQPQHF.

This clonotype showed up many times. The chain carries TRBV24-1 and TRBJ2-4, with D unresolved. Germline V lookup: CDR1 KGHDR, CDR2 SFDVKD. The CDR3 length is 12 residues. With 4 bases removed from V and 6 bases from J, the gap between germline ends came to 6 bases. CDR3 loop: CATSDYGNIQYF. The CDR3 coding sequence is TGTGCCACCAGTGACTACGGAAACATTCAGTACTTC.

The chain couples TRBV9 to TRBJ1-2, with 8 positions matching TRBD1. Trimming cost V 0 bases and J 5 bases; bases outside gene matches: 18. Germline CDR1 and CDR2: SGDLS and YYNGEE. The CDR3 covers 19 residues. The CDR3 reads CASSVGQGPIQGGYYGYTF. In DNA form, the CDR3 reads TGTGCCAGCAGCGTAGGTCAAGGCCCAATACAGGGGGGTTATTATGGCTACACCTTC.

This clonotype was detected only a few times. This chain joins TRBV5-5 and TRBJ1-1; D gene ambiguous. The length of the CDR3 is 20 residues. Trimming pared 4 bases from V and 7 bases from J, leaving 35 bases between. Germline CDR1 is SGHKS and CDR2 is YYEKEE (reference sequence). CDR3 sequence: CASSRTYWTNSGQAPFEAFF. CDR3 nucleotide sequence: TGTGCCAGCAGCCGCACATACTGGACGAATTCCGGGCAGGCCCCCTTTGAAGCTTTCTTT.

The sample holds a few counts of this clonotype. V is TRBV7-2 and J is TRBJ2-5, with unresolved D. This CDR3 spans 13 amino acids. The V gene lost 4 bases and the J gene lost 1 base, with 7 bases spanning the gap. CDR1 is SGHTA and CDR2 is FQGNSA in the germline V gene. CDR3 amino acids: CASSSMSQETQYF. For the CDR3, the DNA is TGTGCCAGCAGCTCCATGTCCCAAGAGACCCAGTACTTC.

The chain recombines TRBV20-1 with TRBJ2-7; maybe TRBD1 (5 bases). CDR1 is DFQATT and CDR2 is SNEGSKA in the germline V gene (reference sequence). V shed 0 bases and J shed 2 bases, with 14 bases lying between them. CDR3 length: 15 residues. CDR3 sequence: CSARDPTQTAYEQYF. The CDR3 coding sequence is TGCAGTGCTAGAGATCCAACACAGACAGCCTACGAGCAGTACTTC.

The chain links TRBV7-8 to TRBJ2-1; 10 nucleotides agree with TRBD2. V lost 4 bases, J lost 0 bases, and 6 bases stayed unmatched. From germline, CDR1 is SGHVS and CDR2 FQNEAQ. The CDR3 contains 17 residues. CDR3 sequence (DNA): TGTGCCAGCAGCTGGAGACTAGCGGGTAACTCCTACAATGAGCAGTTCTTC. Protein product: CASSWRLAGNSYNEQFF.

This clonotype appeared a single time. DNA for the CDR3: TGTGCCACTGGGAACCCGACAGGGAACTATGGCTACACCTTC. Protein sequence: CATGNPTGNYGYTF. The chain has TRBV28 and TRBJ1-2, with 7 bases matching TRBD1. The germline V gene has CDR1 MDHEN and CDR2 SYDVKM. V was clipped by 10 bases and J by 2 bases; unmatched bases: 10. This CDR3 region has 14 residues.

The CDR3 sequence: CASTTLGGRADNEQFF. In DNA form, the CDR3 reads TGTGCCAGCACCACCCTTGGCGGGAGGGCCGACAATGAGCAGTTCTTC. The gene calls are TRBV6-2 or TRBV6-3 and TRBJ2-1, with TRBD2 matching over 9 bases. V lost 7 bases to trimming and J lost 5 bases; unmatched junction nucleotides: 12. This CDR3 has 16 residues. CDR1 and CDR2 (germline): MNHEY, SVGEGT.

This clonotype was observed a handful of times. The chain is built from TRBV4-2 and TRBJ1-3; 7 bases map to TRBD1. The CDR3 loop spans 15 amino acids. V lost 6 bases to trimming and J lost 0 bases; unmatched junction nucleotides: 5. In germline, CDR1 is LGHNA, CDR2 YNFKEQ. The CDR3 DNA reads TGTGCCAGCAGGCAGGGGGAGCCCTCTGGAAACACCATATATTTT. Residues: CASRQGEPSGNTIYF.

This clonotype was recorded at least ten times. The rearrangement links TRBV6-2 or TRBV6-3 to TRBJ2-7; 10 positions match TRBD1. The CDR3 runs to 13 residues. CDR1 and CDR2 (germline): MNHEY, SVGEGT. Trimming removed 6 bases from V and 5 bases from J; junction bases left unmatched: 4. CDR3 sequence: CASRKTGGDEQYF. The CDR3 bases are TGTGCCAGCAGGAAGACAGGGGGCGACGAGCAGTACTTC.

The CDR3, as DNA: TGTGCCAGCAGTGGGACCATCGACAGCAAATATAATGAAAAACTGTTTTTT. This sequence encodes CASSGTIDSKYNEKLFF. V and J are TRBV25-1 and TRBJ1-4; tentative D call: TRBD1 (5 bases). The CDR3 contains 17 residues. Trimming took 4 bases from V and 4 from J, leaving 19 bases between them. Germline V CDR1 and CDR2: MGHDK, SYGVNS.

This chain joins TRBV14 and TRBJ1-2; D ambiguous. The CDR3 has 14 residues. Germline values: CDR1 SGHDN, CDR2 FVKESK. V was shortened by 4 bases and J by 1 base, with 10 bases between the two germline ends. DNA for the CDR3: TGTGCCAGCAGCCTAAATGGGCTTAACTATGGCTACACCTTC. Translated, it gives CASSLNGLNYGYTF.

The chain carries TRBV7-2 and TRBJ1-1; 7 nucleotides line up with TRBD1. Looked up from germline, CDR1 is SGHTA and CDR2 is FQGNSA. V lost 4 bases to trimming and J lost 1 base; unmatched junction nucleotides: 9. The CDR3 contains 16 residues. This CDR3 reads CASSSYRGGGNTEAFF. CDR3 DNA sequence: TGTGCCAGCAGCTCTTACAGGGGCGGCGGGAACACTGAAGCTTTCTTT.

The chain carries TRBV27 and TRBJ1-1; 7 positions match TRBD1. CDR3 size: 15 residues. Germline V gives CDR1 MNHEY, CDR2 SMNVEV (reference sequence). Trimming took 8 bases from V and 1 from J; bases not matched to a gene: 10. The CDR3 protein is CASGLARTGNTEAFF. In DNA, the CDR3 is TGTGCCAGCGGACTTGCTAGGACAGGGAACACTGAAGCTTTCTTT.